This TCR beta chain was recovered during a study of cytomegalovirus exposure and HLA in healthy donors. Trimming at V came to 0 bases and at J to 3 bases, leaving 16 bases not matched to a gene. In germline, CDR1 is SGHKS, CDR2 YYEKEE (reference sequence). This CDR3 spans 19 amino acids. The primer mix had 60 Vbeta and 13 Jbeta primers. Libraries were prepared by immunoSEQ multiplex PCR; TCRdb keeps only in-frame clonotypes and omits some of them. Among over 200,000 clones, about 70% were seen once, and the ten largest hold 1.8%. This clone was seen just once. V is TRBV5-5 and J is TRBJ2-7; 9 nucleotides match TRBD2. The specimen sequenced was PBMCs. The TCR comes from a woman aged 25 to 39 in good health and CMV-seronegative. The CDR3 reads CASSLEAGGGASIGYEQYF. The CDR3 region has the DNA TGTGCCAGCAGCTTGGAGGCGGGCGGGGGGGCGAGTATTGGCTACGAGCAGTACTTC.